The rows below give T cell receptor beta chains drawn from one sample of a study of early T cells in non-severe SARS-CoV-2 infection. TCRdb used MiXCR to reprocess the 5' RACE reads, holding one entry per CDR3 protein. The table records about 48,000 distinct CDR3 sequences, about 7.8% of them present only once. The specimen sequenced was whole blood. These receptors originate from an adult who was a healthcare worker with PCR-confirmed SARS-CoV-2 infection or an uninfected control (not recorded which). The CDR3 runs from the conserved cysteine through the conserved F or W. A D gene is named only where the DNA matches it firmly. The size entry is marked missing in some rows and otherwise reads once, few, many or a size class.

clone size	D gene	J gene	V gene	CDR3 protein	CDR3 DNA
many	-	TRBJ2-1	TRBV11-2	CASSSSGLDRNNEQFF	TGTGCCAGCAGCTCCTCGGGGCTAGACCGGAACAATGAGCAGTTCTTC
many	-	TRBJ2-2	TRBV5-6	CASSDGLLNTGELFF	TGTGCCAGCAGCGACGGACTCCTTAACACCGGGGAGCTGTTTTTT
many	-	TRBJ2-4	TRBV4-1	CASSPLEHRVRLAKNIQYF	TGCGCCAGCAGCCCTCTCGAACACAGGGTTCGACTAGCCAAAAACATTCAGTACTTC
few	TRBD2	TRBJ2-7	TRBV20-1	CSAWTSGGRGYEQYF	TGCAGTGCCTGGACTAGCGGGGGGCGGGGATACGAGCAGTACTTC
-	-	TRBJ2-7	TRBV11-2	CASRTTGAGNYEQYF	TGTGCCAGCCGTACGACAGGAGCTGGAAACTACGAGCAGTACTTC
many	-	TRBJ1-3	TRBV6-1	CASRVHSGNTIYF	TGTGCCAGCAGGGTGCACTCTGGAAACACCATATATTTT
many	-	TRBJ1-5	TRBV18	CASSPVGYSNQPQHF	TGTGCCAGCTCACCGGTTGGTTATAGCAATCAGCCCCAGCATTTT
few	TRBD1	TRBJ1-5	TRBV6-1	CASSARDRAGQPQHF	TGTGCCAGCAGTGCCCGGGACAGGGCGGGTCAGCCCCAGCATTTT
many	TRBD1	TRBJ1-5	TRBV30	CAWSSDRGGNQPQHF	TGTGCCTGGAGTTCCGACAGGGGAGGGAATCAGCCCCAGCATTTT
many	-	TRBJ1-6	TRBV6-2/TRBV6-3	CASTTGSVHNSPLHF	TGTGCCAGCACTACAGGGTCGGTCCATAATTCACCCCTCCACTTT
many	-	TRBJ2-1	TRBV6-5	CASSPFKVAGSEQFF	TGTGCCAGCAGTCCTTTCAAAGTTGCAGGGAGTGAGCAGTTCTTC
many	-	TRBJ1-1	TRBV7-9	CASSLTFNTEAFF	TGTGCCAGCAGCCTCACCTTCAACACTGAAGCTTTCTTT
few	TRBD1	TRBJ2-2	TRBV20-1	CSAQDRMADTGELFF	TGCAGTGCACAGGACAGGATGGCCGACACCGGGGAGCTGTTTTTT
many	TRBD1	TRBJ2-3	TRBV27	CASSLRQGDTQYF	TGTGCCAGCAGTTTAAGACAGGGAGATACGCAGTATTTT
many	-	TRBJ2-7	TRBV12-3/TRBV12-4	CASSTGTSYEQYF	TGTGCCAGCAGTACGGGAACCTCCTACGAGCAGTACTTC
many	-	TRBJ2-2	TRBV29-1	CSVGLFGATGELFF	TGCAGCGTTGGGCTGTTTGGGGCCACCGGGGAGCTGTTTTTT
many	-	TRBJ2-2	TRBV12-3/TRBV12-4	CASSLAGVNTGELFF	TGTGCCAGCAGTTTAGCGGGAGTGAACACCGGGGAGCTGTTTTTT
many	-	TRBJ2-3	TRBV7-9	CASKTGKGVDTQYF	TGTGCCAGTAAGACCGGCAAAGGGGTAGATACGCAGTATTTT
once	TRBD1	TRBJ2-1	TRBV7-2	CASSLVGTGGAEQFF	TGTGCCAGCAGCTTAGTAGGGACAGGGGGTGCCGAGCAGTTCTTC
many	-	TRBJ1-1	TRBV29-1	CSVESWDMNTEAFF	TGCAGCGTTGAGTCTTGGGATATGAACACTGAAGCTTTCTTT
-	TRBD2	TRBJ2-5	TRBV2	CARSGTSGGALETQYF	TGTGCCAGATCCGGGACTAGCGGGGGGGCCTTGGAGACCCAGTACTTC
few	TRBD1	TRBJ1-6	TRBV6-2/TRBV6-3	CASSSGGRQSPLHF	TGTGCCAGCAGTTCAGGGGGGAGGCAATCACCCCTCCACTTT
-	TRBD2	TRBJ2-3	TRBV29-1	CSVLGGGAPDTQYF	TGCAGCGTTCTTGGCGGGGGGGCTCCAGATACGCAGTATTTT
few	-	TRBJ1-5	TRBV30	CAWSPGPGQPQHF	TGTGCCTGGAGCCCAGGGCCGGGTCAGCCCCAGCATTTT
many	TRBD1	TRBJ1-1	TRBV5-4	CASRYRGSDTEAFF	TGTGCCAGCAGGTACAGGGGGAGCGACACTGAAGCTTTCTTT
many	TRBD1	TRBJ1-2	TRBV7-9	CASTKQGAPGYTF	TGTGCCAGCACCAAACAGGGGGCGCCTGGCTACACCTTC
few	TRBD1	TRBJ1-2	TRBV7-8	CASSLGTGEDGYTF	TGTGCCAGCAGCTTAGGGACAGGGGAGGATGGCTACACCTTC
-	-	TRBJ2-1	TRBV2	CASSNRDNPYNEQFF	TGTGCCAGCTCCAACCGGGACAACCCTTACAATGAGCAGTTCTTC
-	-	TRBJ2-7	TRBV7-9	CASSSFEDGTYEQYF	TGTGCCAGCAGCTCCTTTGAGGACGGGACCTACGAGCAGTACTTC
few	TRBD2	TRBJ2-2	TRBV11-2	CASSLGLAGHTGELFF	TGTGCCAGCAGCTTGGGACTAGCGGGGCACACCGGGGAGCTGTTTTTT
many	-	TRBJ1-5	TRBV2	CASSNGHHLNQPQHF	TGTGCCAGCAGTAACGGACATCACCTTAATCAGCCCCAGCATTTT
many	TRBD1	TRBJ1-1	TRBV18	CASSPSRTGLNTEAFF	TGTGCCAGCTCACCTTCGCGGACAGGGCTGAACACTGAAGCTTTCTTT
many	-	TRBJ2-7	TRBV20-1	CSASGLAYEQYF	TGCAGTGCTAGTGGGCTTGCCTACGAGCAGTACTTC
many	-	TRBJ1-5	TRBV28	CASGKKNQPQHF	TGTGCCAGCGGCAAGAAAAATCAGCCCCAGCATTTT
many	-	TRBJ2-7	TRBV9	CASSVGLQTTYEQYF	TGTGCCAGCAGCGTGGGACTCCAAACCACCTACGAGCAGTACTTC
-	-	TRBJ1-1	TRBV12-3/TRBV12-4	CASSPGTEAFF	TGTGCCAGCAGTCCGGGAACTGAAGCTTTCTTT
many	-	TRBJ1-5	TRBV28	CASNPAGWNQPQHF	TGTGCCAGCAACCCCGCAGGGTGGAATCAGCCCCAGCATTTT
many	-	TRBJ1-2	TRBV21-1	CASSMSQCLNYGYTF	TGTGCCAGCAGCATGTCCCAGTGCCTTAACTATGGCTACACCTTC
many	-	TRBJ2-1	TRBV5-1	CASSLRQGYSEQFF	TGCGCCAGCAGCTTGAGGCAGGGCTATAGTGAGCAGTTCTTC
-	TRBD1	TRBJ1-2	TRBV20-1	CSAISDRAYGYTF	TGCAGTGCTATATCGGACAGGGCCTATGGCTACACCTTC
many	-	TRBJ2-4	TRBV28	CASSFPGLDGGKNIQYF	TGTGCCAGCAGTTTCCCAGGGTTAGACGGCGGAAAAAACATTCAGTACTTC
many	-	TRBJ1-5	TRBV18	CASSPGGDQPQHF	TGTGCCAGCTCACCGGGCGGGGATCAGCCCCAGCATTTT
-	-	TRBJ2-7	TRBV6-5	CASHGGYYEQYF	TGTGCCAGTCATGGGGGCTACTACGAGCAGTACTTC
-	TRBD1	TRBJ2-7	TRBV4-1	CASSQGGGLSYEQYF	TGCGCCAGCAGCCAAGGAGGGGGCCTTTCCTACGAGCAGTACTTC
-	-	TRBJ2-2	TRBV9	CASSVGWVTGELFF	TGTGCCAGCAGCGTAGGGTGGGTTACCGGGGAGCTGTTTTTT
many	-	TRBJ1-6	TRBV28	CASSPSSGGITGSPLHF	TGTGCCAGCAGTCCTTCATCTGGGGGGATAACGGGCTCACCCCTCCACTTT
-	-	TRBJ1-5	TRBV4-3	CASSQDLAGYGQPQHF	TGCGCCAGCAGCCAAGATCTTGCGGGGTATGGTCAGCCCCAGCATTTT
many	TRBD1	TRBJ2-7	TRBV10-3	CAISERDRGLYEQYF	TGTGCCATCAGTGAGAGGGACAGGGGGCTCTACGAGCAGTACTTC